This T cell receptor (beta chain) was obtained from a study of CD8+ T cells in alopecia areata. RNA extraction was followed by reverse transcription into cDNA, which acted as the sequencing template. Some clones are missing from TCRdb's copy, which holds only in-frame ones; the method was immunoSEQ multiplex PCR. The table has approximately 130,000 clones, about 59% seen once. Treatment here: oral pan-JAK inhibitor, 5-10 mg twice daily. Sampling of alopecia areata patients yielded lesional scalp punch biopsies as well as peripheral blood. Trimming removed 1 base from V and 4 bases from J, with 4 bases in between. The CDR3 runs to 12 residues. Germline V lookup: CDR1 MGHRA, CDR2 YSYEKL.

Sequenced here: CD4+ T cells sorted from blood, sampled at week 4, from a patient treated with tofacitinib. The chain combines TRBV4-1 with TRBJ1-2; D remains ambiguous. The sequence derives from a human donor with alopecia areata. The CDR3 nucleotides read TGCGCCAGCAGCCAAGTTGCCTATGGCTACACCTTC. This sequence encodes CASSQVAYGYTF.